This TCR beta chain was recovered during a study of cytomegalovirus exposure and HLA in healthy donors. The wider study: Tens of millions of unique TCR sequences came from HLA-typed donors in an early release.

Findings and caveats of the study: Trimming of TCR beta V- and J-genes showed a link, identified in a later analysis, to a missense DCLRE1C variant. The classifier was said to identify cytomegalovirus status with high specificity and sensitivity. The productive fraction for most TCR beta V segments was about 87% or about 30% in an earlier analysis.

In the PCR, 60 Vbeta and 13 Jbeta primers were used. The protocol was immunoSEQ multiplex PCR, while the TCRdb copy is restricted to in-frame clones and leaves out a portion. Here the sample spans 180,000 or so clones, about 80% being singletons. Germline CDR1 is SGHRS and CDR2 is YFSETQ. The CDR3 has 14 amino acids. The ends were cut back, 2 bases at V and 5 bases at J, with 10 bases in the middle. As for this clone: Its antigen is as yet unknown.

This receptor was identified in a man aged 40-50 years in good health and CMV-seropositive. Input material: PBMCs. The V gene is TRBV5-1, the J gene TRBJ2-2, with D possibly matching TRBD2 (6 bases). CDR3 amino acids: CASSFFGRTGELFF. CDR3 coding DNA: TGCGCCAGCAGCTTCTTCGGGAGAACCGGGGAGCTGTTTTTT.